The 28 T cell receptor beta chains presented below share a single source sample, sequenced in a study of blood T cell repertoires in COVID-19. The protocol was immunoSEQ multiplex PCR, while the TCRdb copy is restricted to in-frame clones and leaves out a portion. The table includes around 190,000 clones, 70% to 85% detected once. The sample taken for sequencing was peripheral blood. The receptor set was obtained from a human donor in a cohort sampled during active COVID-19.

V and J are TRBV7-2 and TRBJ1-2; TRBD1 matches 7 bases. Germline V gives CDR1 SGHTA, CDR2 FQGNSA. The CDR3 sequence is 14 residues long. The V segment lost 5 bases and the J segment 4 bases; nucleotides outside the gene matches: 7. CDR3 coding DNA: TGTGCCAGCAGCCCCAGGGGGATGGGCTATGGCTACACCTTC. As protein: CASSPRGMGYGYTF.

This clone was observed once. The CDR3 spells CASGAGVYNEQFF. The CDR3 DNA follows: TGTGCCAGCGGGGCGGGAGTCTACAATGAGCAGTTCTTC. The chain couples TRBV28 to TRBJ2-1; 7 bases line up with TRBD2. The germline V gene has CDR1 MDHEN and CDR2 SYDVKM. V trimming: 8 bases; J trimming: 3 bases; junction bases outside the gene matches: 4. The CDR3 is made up of 13 amino acids.

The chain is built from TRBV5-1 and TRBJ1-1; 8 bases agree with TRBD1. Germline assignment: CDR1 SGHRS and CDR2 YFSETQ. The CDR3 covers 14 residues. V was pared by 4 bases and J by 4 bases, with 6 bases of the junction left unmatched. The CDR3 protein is CASSQQGGSTEAFF. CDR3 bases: TGCGCCAGCAGCCAACAGGGGGGGAGCACTGAAGCTTTCTTT.

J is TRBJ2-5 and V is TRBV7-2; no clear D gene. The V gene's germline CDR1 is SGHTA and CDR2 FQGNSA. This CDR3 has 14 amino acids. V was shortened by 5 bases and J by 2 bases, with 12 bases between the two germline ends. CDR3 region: CASSLLLTQETQYF. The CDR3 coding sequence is TGTGCCAGCAGCCTCTTACTGACTCAAGAGACCCAGTACTTC. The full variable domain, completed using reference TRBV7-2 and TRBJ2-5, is GAGVSQSPSNKVTEKGKDVELRCDPISGHTALYWYRQSLGQGLEFLIYFQGNSAPDKSGLPSDRFSAERTGGSVSTLTIQRTQQEDSAVYLCASSLLLTQETQYFGPGTRLLVL.

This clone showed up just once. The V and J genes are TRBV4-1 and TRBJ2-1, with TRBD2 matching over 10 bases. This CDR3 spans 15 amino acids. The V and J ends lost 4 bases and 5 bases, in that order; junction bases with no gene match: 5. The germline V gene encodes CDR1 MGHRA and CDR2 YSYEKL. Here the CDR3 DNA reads TGCGCCAGCAGCCGAGGACTAGCGGTGAACAATGAGCAGTTCTTC. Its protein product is CASSRGLAVNNEQFF.

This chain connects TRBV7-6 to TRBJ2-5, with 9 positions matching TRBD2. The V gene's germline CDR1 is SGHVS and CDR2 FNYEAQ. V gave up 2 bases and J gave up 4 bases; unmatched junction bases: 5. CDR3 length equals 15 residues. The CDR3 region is CASSLIAGDRETQYF. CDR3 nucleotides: TGTGCCAGCAGCTTAATAGCGGGAGATCGAGAGACCCAGTACTTC.

The CDR3 loop reads CASSLGLAAIQETQYF. CDR3 nucleotide sequence: TGCGCCAGCAGCTTGGGACTAGCAGCAATTCAAGAGACCCAGTACTTC. J is TRBJ2-5 and V is TRBV5-1; 7 nucleotides agree with TRBD2. The CDR3 loop spans 16 amino acids. The ends lost 0 bases at V and 2 bases at J; junction bases unmatched: 7. Germline CDR1 is SGHRS and CDR2 is YFSETQ.

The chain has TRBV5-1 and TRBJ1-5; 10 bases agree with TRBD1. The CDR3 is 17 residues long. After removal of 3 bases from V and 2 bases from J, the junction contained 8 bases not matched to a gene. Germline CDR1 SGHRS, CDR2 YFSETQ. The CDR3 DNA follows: TGCGCCAGCAGCTACCGGGACAGGGGTTGGGGCAATCAGCCCCAGCATTTT. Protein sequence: CASSYRDRGWGNQPQHF.

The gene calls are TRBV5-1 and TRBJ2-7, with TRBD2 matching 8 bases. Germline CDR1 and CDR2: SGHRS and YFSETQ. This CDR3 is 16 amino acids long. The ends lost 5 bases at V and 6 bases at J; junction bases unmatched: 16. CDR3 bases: TGCGCCAGCAGTCGTGAAACCGGGACTAGGAGGGCCGAGCAGTACTTC. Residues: CASSRETGTRRAEQYF.

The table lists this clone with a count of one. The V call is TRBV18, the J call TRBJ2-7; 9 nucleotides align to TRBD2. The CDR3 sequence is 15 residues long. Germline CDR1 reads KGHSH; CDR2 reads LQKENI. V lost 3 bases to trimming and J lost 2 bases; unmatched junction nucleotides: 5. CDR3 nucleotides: TGTGCCAGCTCACCTGCGGCTAGCGGGGCCTACGAGCAGTACTTC. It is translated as CASSPAASGAYEQYF.

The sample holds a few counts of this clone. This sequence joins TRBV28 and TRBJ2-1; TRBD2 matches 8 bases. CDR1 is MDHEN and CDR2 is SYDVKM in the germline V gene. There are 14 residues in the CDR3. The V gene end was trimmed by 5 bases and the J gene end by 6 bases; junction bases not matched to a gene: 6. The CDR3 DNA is TGTGCCAGCAGTCTTTGGACTAGCCCCAATGAGCAGTTCTTC. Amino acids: CASSLWTSPNEQFF.

CDR3 sequence: CASSPPRVALPRDTQYF. In nucleotides, the CDR3 is TGTGCCAGCAGCCCTCCCAGGGTAGCCCTACCGAGAGATACGCAGTATTTT. The chain couples TRBV9 to TRBJ2-3, with D possibly being TRBD1 (5 bases). Germline CDR1 is SGDLS and CDR2 is YYNGEE. The CDR3 spans 17 residues. Deletions cut 4 bases from V and 5 bases from J, with 23 bases between.

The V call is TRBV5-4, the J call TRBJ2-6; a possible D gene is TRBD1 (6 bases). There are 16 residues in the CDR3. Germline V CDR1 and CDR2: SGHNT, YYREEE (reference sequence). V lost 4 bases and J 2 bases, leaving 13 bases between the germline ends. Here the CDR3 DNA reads TGTGCCAGCAGCCCAGGTGGGGGCGCTGGGGCCAACGTCCTGACTTTC. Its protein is CASSPGGGAGANVLTF.

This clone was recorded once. The DNA for the CDR3 is TGTGCCAGCATCGGGACAGCACGAACAGGGGCCAACGTCCTGACTTTC. Translation: CASIGTARTGANVLTF. V is TRBV7-9 and J is TRBJ2-6; 7 bases map to TRBD1. Trimming at V came to 7 bases and at J to 4 bases, leaving 10 bases not matched to a gene. This CDR3 is built from 16 residues. The germline CDR1 and CDR2 sequences are SEHNR and FQNEAQ (reference sequence).

CDR3 DNA: TGTGCCAGCAAGTTTACTAGCGGGACTAATGAGCAGTTCTTC. Its translation is CASKFTSGTNEQFF. V and J are TRBV6-5 and TRBJ2-1; 10 bases are a match to TRBD2. This CDR3 has 14 residues. Germline V gives CDR1 MNHEY, CDR2 SVGAGI. V gave up 7 bases and J gave up 7 bases; unmatched junction bases: 7.

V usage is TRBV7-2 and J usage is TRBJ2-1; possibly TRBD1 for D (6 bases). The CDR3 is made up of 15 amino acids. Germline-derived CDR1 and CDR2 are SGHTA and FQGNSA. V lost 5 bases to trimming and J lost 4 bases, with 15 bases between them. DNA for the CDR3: TGTGCCAGCAGCCCCCAGGGGAGTCCTTACAATGAGCAGTTCTTC. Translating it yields CASSPQGSPYNEQFF.

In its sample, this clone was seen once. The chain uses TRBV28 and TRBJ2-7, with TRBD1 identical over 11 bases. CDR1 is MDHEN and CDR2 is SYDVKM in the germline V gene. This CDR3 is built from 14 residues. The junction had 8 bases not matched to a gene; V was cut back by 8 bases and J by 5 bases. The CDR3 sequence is CASVSGTGGDEQYF. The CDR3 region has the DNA TGTGCCAGCGTCTCGGGGACAGGGGGGGACGAGCAGTACTTC.

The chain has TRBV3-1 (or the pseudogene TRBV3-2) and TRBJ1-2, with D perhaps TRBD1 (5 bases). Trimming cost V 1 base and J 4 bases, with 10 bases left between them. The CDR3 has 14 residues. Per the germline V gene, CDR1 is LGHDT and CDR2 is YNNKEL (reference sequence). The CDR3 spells CASSQARTPYGYTF. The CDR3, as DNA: TGTGCCAGCAGCCAAGCTCGGACACCCTATGGCTACACCTTC.

CDR3 DNA sequence: TGTGCCAGCAGTACCCCCGCACTGCTAGCCAAAAACATTCAGTACTTC. This encodes CASSTPALLAKNIQYF. J is TRBJ2-4 and V is TRBV28; D gene ambiguous. Germline values: CDR1 MDHEN, CDR2 SYDVKM. The V and J ends lost 5 bases and 0 bases respectively, with 14 bases between them. The CDR3 is made up of 16 amino acids.

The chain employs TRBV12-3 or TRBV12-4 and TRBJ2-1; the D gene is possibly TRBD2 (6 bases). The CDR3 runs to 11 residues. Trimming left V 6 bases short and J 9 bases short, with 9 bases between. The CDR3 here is CASRYSGEQFF. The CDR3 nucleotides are TGTGCCAGCAGATATAGCGGTGAGCAGTTCTTC.

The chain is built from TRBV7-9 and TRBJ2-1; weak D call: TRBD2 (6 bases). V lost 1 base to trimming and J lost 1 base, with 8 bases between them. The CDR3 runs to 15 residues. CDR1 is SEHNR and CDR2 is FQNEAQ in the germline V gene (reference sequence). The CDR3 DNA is TGTGCCAGCAGCTTAGGGGCGGGATCCTACAATGAGCAGTTCTTC. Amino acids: CASSLGAGSYNEQFF.

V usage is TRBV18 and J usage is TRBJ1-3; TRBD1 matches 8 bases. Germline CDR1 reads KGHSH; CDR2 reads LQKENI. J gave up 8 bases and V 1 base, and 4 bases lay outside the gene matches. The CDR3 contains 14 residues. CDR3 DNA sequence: TGTGCCAGCTCACCACGGACAGGGCGGGACACCATATATTTT. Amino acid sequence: CASSPRTGRDTIYF.

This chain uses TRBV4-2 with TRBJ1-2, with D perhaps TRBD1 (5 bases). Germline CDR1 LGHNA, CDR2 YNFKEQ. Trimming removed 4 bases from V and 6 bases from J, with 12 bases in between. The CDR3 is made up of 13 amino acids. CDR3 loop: CASSRDLIDGYTF. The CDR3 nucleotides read TGTGCCAGCAGCCGGGACTTGATAGATGGCTACACCTTC.

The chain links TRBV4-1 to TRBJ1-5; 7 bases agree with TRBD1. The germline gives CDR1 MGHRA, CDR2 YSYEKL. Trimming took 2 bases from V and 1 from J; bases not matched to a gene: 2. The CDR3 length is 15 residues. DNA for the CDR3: TGCGCCAGCAGCCAAAACAGGGGAAGCAATCAGCCCCAGCATTTT. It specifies CASSQNRGSNQPQHF.

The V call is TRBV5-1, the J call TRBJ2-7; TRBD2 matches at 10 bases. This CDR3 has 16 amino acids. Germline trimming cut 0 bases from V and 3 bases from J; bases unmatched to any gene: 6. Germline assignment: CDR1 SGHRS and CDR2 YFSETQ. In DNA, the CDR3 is TGCGCCAGCAGCTTGGGGCTAGCGGGGGAGGGCTACGAGCAGTACTTC. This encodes CASSLGLAGEGYEQYF.

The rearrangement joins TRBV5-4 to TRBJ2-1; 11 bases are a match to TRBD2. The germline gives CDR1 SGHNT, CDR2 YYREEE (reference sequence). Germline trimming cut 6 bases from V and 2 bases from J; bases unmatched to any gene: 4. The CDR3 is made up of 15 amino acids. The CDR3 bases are TGTGCCAGCAAGACGGGACTAGCGGCCTACAATGAGCAGTTCTTC. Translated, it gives CASKTGLAAYNEQFF.

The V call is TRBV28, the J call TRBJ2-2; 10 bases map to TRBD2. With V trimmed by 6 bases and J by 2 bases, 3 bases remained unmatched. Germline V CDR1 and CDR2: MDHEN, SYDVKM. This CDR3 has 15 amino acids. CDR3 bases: TGTGCCAGCAGGCTAGCGGGAGCAAACACCGGGGAGCTGTTTTTT. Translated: CASRLAGANTGELFF.

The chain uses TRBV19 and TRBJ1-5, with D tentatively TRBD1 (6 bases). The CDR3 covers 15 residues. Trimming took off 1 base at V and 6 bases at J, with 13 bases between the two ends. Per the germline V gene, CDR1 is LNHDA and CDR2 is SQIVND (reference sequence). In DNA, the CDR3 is TGTGCCAGTAGTATAGGAGGGGGACCGTTTCAGCCCCAGCATTTT. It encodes CASSIGGGPFQPQHF.